The rows below give T cell receptor beta chains drawn from one sample of a study of blood T cell repertoires in COVID-19. The assay was immunoSEQ multiplex PCR, and TCRdb's table has in-frame clones only and misses some. This table holds 190,000 or so clones, around 87% found once. The sample taken for sequencing was peripheral blood. The receptors were sampled from a man aged 45 to 65 with acute or convalescent COVID-19. CDR3s include the opening cysteine and the closing phenylalanine or tryptophan. Each record gives: V gene, clone size, J gene, D gene, CDR3 DNA, CDR3 protein. A D gene is named only where the DNA matches it firmly. Size values are once, few and many counts, or a class for expanded clones, and some rows have none.

V: TRBV11-2
size: .
J: TRBJ1-5
D: TRBD1
DNA: TGTGCCAGCAGCTCCCGGACAGGGGAGAATCAGCCCCAGCATTTT
CDR3: CASSSRTGENQPQHF

V: TRBV5-1
size: .
J: TRBJ2-5
D: TRBD2
DNA: TGCGCCAGCAGAAATAGCGGGTGGGGAGAGACCCAGTACTTC
CDR3: CASRNSGWGETQYF

V: TRBV27
size: .
J: TRBJ2-7
D: .
DNA: TGTGCCAGCAGTACCCCGCGAGCGATCCCCTACGAGCAGTACTTC
CDR3: CASSTPRAIPYEQYF

V: TRBV5-1
size: .
J: TRBJ2-1
D: TRBD2
DNA: TGCGCCAGCAGCTTGGAGCTAGCGGAATACAATGAGCAGTTCTTC
CDR3: CASSLELAEYNEQFF

V: TRBV18
size: .
J: TRBJ2-5
D: TRBD1
DNA: TGTGCCAGCTCACCCTCACTTTACGGACAGGGGGAAAACCAAGAGACCCAGTACTTC
CDR3: CASSPSLYGQGENQETQYF

V: TRBV30
size: .
J: TRBJ2-3
D: .
DNA: TGTGCCTGGAGTGTATCTCTAGGTGGAGATACGCAGTATTTT
CDR3: CAWSVSLGGDTQYF

V: TRBV11-2
size: few
J: TRBJ2-5
D: TRBD1
DNA: TGTGCCAGCAGCTTAGTTCAGACAGGGGGCGCGGAGACCCAGTACTTC
CDR3: CASSLVQTGGAETQYF

V: TRBV19
size: .
J: TRBJ2-1
D: .
DNA: TGTGCCAGTAGTACTGAGGGCTCCTACAATGAGCAGTTCTTC
CDR3: CASSTEGSYNEQFF

V: TRBV7-2
size: .
J: TRBJ1-1
D: .
DNA: TGTGCCAGCAGCTTAGGAGGGTGGGGCACTGAAGCTTTCTTT
CDR3: CASSLGGWGTEAFF

V: TRBV5-1
size: .
J: TRBJ1-6
D: .
DNA: TGCGCCAGCAGCCGGCAGGGTAATTCACCCCTCCACTTT
CDR3: CASSRQGNSPLHF

V: TRBV28
size: .
J: TRBJ1-2
D: .
DNA: TGTGCCAGCAGCCAACAGGGTATCAGCAACTATGGCTACACCTTC
CDR3: CASSQQGISNYGYTF

V: TRBV6-6
size: .
J: TRBJ2-7
D: .
DNA: TGTGCCAGCAGTCCCGGGAACGTGGGTAGGAAGAACTACGAGCAGTACTTC
CDR3: CASSPGNVGRKNYEQYF

V: TRBV5-6
size: .
J: TRBJ1-4
D: .
DNA: TGTGCCAGCAGCTTGGGGCGGCCAGAAGAAAAACTGTTTTTT
CDR3: CASSLGRPEEKLFF

V: TRBV3-1/TRBV3-2
size: .
J: TRBJ1-5
D: .
DNA: TGTGCCAGCAGCCAAGGTTTAAGGGGAGGCGCTCAGCCCCAGCATTTT
CDR3: CASSQGLRGGAQPQHF

V: TRBV19
size: .
J: TRBJ2-1
D: .
DNA: TGTGCCAGTAGTATTCTAGAGAGCTCCTACAATGAGCAGTTCTTC
CDR3: CASSILESSYNEQFF

V: TRBV24-1
size: .
J: TRBJ2-2
D: .
DNA: TGTGCCACCAGTCAGTCGACAGGCGGGGAGCTGTTTTTT
CDR3: CATSQSTGGELFF

V: TRBV30
size: .
J: TRBJ1-6
D: .
DNA: TGTGCCTGGAGTCAGGCCAAATCACCCCTCCACTTT
CDR3: CAWSQAKSPLHF

V: TRBV5-1
size: .
J: TRBJ1-4
D: .
DNA: TGCGCCAGCAGCTTGGCCGCAAGCGGTATGGGTGAAAAACTGTTTTTT
CDR3: CASSLAASGMGEKLFF

V: TRBV7-6
size: .
J: TRBJ2-3
D: TRBD2
DNA: TGTGCCAGCAGCTTAGTTATGGCTAGCGGGAGTGCAGATACGCAGTATTTT
CDR3: CASSLVMASGSADTQYF

V: TRBV29-1
size: .
J: TRBJ1-2
D: .
DNA: TGCAGCGTTGAGGGGGCTAGGGGACCGCTCACTGGCTACACCTTC
CDR3: CSVEGARGPLTGYTF

V: TRBV28
size: once
J: TRBJ2-7
D: .
DNA: TGTGCCAGCAGTCCTAGTCTTCCGCCCTACGAGCAGTACTTC
CDR3: CASSPSLPPYEQYF

V: TRBV5-1
size: .
J: TRBJ1-2
D: .
DNA: TGCGCCAGCAGCTTGGCGTCGGCTAACTATGGCTACACCTTC
CDR3: CASSLASANYGYTF

V: TRBV29-1
size: .
J: TRBJ2-1
D: .
DNA: TGCAGCGTTGGTTGGTCCCTTCGGGACAATGAGCAGTTCTTC
CDR3: CSVGWSLRDNEQFF

V: TRBV7-2
size: .
J: TRBJ2-5
D: TRBD1
DNA: TGTGCCAGCAGCCCATTACTGGGGACAGGGTTTCGAGAGACCCAGTACTTC
CDR3: CASSPLLGTGFRETQYF

V: TRBV5-1
size: .
J: TRBJ1-1
D: TRBD1
DNA: TGCGCCAGCAGCCAGGGGGGCCTGAACACTGAAGCTTTCTTT
CDR3: CASSQGGLNTEAFF

V: TRBV5-8
size: .
J: TRBJ1-2
D: .
DNA: TGTGCCAGCAGCTTGCTGGGGGGAGAAGGTGGCTACACCTTC
CDR3: CASSLLGGEGGYTF

V: TRBV7-8
size: .
J: TRBJ2-5
D: TRBD2
DNA: TGTGCCAGCAGCCGAGCTAGCGGGAGGAGAGAGACCCAGTACTTC
CDR3: CASSRASGRRETQYF

V: TRBV10-2
size: once
J: TRBJ1-3
D: .
DNA: TGCGCCAGCAGGGGCACTGGAAACACCATATATTTT
CDR3: CASRGTGNTIYF

V: TRBV28
size: .
J: TRBJ1-5
D: .
DNA: TGTGCCAGCAGTTTCGGGGAGCGTCAGCCCCAGCATTTT
CDR3: CASSFGERQPQHF

V: TRBV18
size: .
J: TRBJ1-1
D: .
DNA: TGTGCCAGCTCACCACAGGGGACTGAAGCTTTCTTT
CDR3: CASSPQGTEAFF

V: TRBV29-1
size: .
J: TRBJ2-1
D: .
DNA: TGCAGCGTTGAAGAGTCTGCGGCCAATGAGCAGTTCTTC
CDR3: CSVEESAANEQFF

V: TRBV5-6
size: .
J: TRBJ2-3
D: TRBD2
DNA: TGTGCCAGCAGCTTGCCCAGCGGGGGGACAGATACGCAGTATTTT
CDR3: CASSLPSGGTDTQYF

V: TRBV28
size: .
J: TRBJ1-3
D: .
DNA: TGTGCCAGCAGTCCACCCGGTGGAGCCCGAGGAGAAAACACCATATATTTT
CDR3: CASSPPGGARGENTIYF

V: TRBV2
size: .
J: TRBJ1-2
D: .
DNA: TGTGCCAGCAGCATCAGGGTTAACTATGGCTACACCTTC
CDR3: CASSIRVNYGYTF

V: TRBV7-9
size: .
J: TRBJ2-2
D: TRBD1
DNA: TGTGCCAGCAGACGGACAGGGAACACCGGGGAGCTGTTTTTT
CDR3: CASRRTGNTGELFF

V: TRBV5-1
size: .
J: TRBJ2-1
D: TRBD2
DNA: TGCGCCAGCAGCTTGGGTGTGACTAGCGGTGACAATGAGCAGTTCTTC
CDR3: CASSLGVTSGDNEQFF

V: TRBV18
size: .
J: TRBJ2-1
D: TRBD2
DNA: TGTGCCAGCTCACCTCCCGGGACTAGCGTGCCCTACAATGAGCAGTTCTTC
CDR3: CASSPPGTSVPYNEQFF

V: TRBV27
size: .
J: TRBJ1-2
D: .
DNA: TGTGCCAGCAGTTTGGTTGGGGGCGCAAACTATGGCTACACCTTC
CDR3: CASSLVGGANYGYTF

V: TRBV29-1
size: .
J: TRBJ2-5
D: TRBD2
DNA: TGCAGCGTCGACGGGACTAGCGGGGGGGCCGGAGAGACCCAGTACTTC
CDR3: CSVDGTSGGAGETQYF

V: TRBV30
size: .
J: TRBJ2-7
D: .
DNA: TGTGCCTGGAGTTGGCGGGCGGCGGGGGAGCAGTACTTC
CDR3: CAWSWRAAGEQYF

V: TRBV6-5
size: .
J: TRBJ1-5
D: TRBD1
DNA: TGTGCCAGCAGCGAGGGACAGGGTCTCAATCAGCCCCAGCATTTT
CDR3: CASSEGQGLNQPQHF

V: TRBV6-6
size: .
J: TRBJ2-1
D: .
DNA: TGTGCCAGCAGTCCCCGGGTTAGGTACAATGAGCAGTTCTTC
CDR3: CASSPRVRYNEQFF

V: TRBV28
size: .
J: TRBJ1-1
D: .
DNA: TGTGCCAGCAGCCTACGGACAACTAACACTGAAGCTTTCTTT
CDR3: CASSLRTTNTEAFF

V: TRBV4-2
size: .
J: TRBJ2-6
D: TRBD2
DNA: TGTGCCAGCAGCCAAGAAGATGGACTAGTTGGTATTTCTGGGGCCAACGTCCTGACTTTC
CDR3: CASSQEDGLVGISGANVLTF

V: TRBV7-3
size: .
J: TRBJ2-3
D: TRBD2
DNA: TGTGCCAGCAGCTTAAGAGGGGGGACTAGCGGGAGGGGAAGCACAGATACGCAGTATTTT
CDR3: CASSLRGGTSGRGSTDTQYF

V: TRBV7-9
size: .
J: TRBJ2-2
D: .
DNA: TGTGCCAGCAGCGTGGACTCGAACACCGGGGAGCTGTTTTTT
CDR3: CASSVDSNTGELFF

V: TRBV6-1
size: .
J: TRBJ2-5
D: TRBD2
DNA: TGTGCCAGCAGTGAAGCACTTCTAGCGGGGACCCGGGAGGGCCAAGAGACCCAGTACTTC
CDR3: CASSEALLAGTREGQETQYF

V: TRBV4-2
size: .
J: TRBJ2-7
D: TRBD2
DNA: TGTGCCAGCAGCCAAGCGGGGGGTCAGACCTACGAGCAGTACTTC
CDR3: CASSQAGGQTYEQYF